A single sample gave rise to the 7 T cell receptor beta chains below, sequenced in a study of CD8+ T cells in alopecia areata. It was cDNA, reverse transcribed from extracted RNA, that served as the sequencing template. The data were produced by immunoSEQ multiplex PCR, yet TCRdb's version contains in-frame clones alone and is incomplete. The sample records some 180,000 clones, around 49% being singletons. This sample's treatment: oral pan-JAK inhibitor, 5-10 mg twice daily. The source was CD8+ T cells sorted from blood, collected at approximately week 51, from a patient treated with tofacitinib. The receptors were gathered from a human donor with alopecia areata.

In nucleotides, the CDR3 is TGTGCCAGCAGCGCCAGGGGGCCAGGGAATGAGCAGTTCTTC. Translating it yields CASSARGPGNEQFF. The chain recombines TRBV9 with TRBJ2-1; 8 nucleotides line up with TRBD1. CDR1 and CDR2 from the germline V gene are SGDLS and YYNGEE. The CDR3 is 14 residues long. The J segment lost 7 bases and the V segment lost 3 bases, leaving 6 bases of the junction unmatched.

Only a few counts were recorded for this clone. The chain carries TRBV10-3 and TRBJ2-2; no firm D call. Deletions cut 5 bases from V and 0 bases from J, with 7 bases between. The CDR3 covers 14 residues. From germline, CDR1 is ENHRY and CDR2 SYGVKD. The CDR3 sequence: CAISTTTNTGELFF. DNA of the CDR3: TGTGCCATCAGTACAACAACGAACACCGGGGAGCTGTTTTTT.

This clone occurred a few times. The chain combines TRBV6-5 with TRBJ2-1; 7 nucleotides line up with TRBD2. Germline V gene sequence: CDR1 MNHEY, CDR2 SVGAGI. The CDR3 totals 14 residues. V shed 6 bases and J 7 bases; nucleotides not matched to a gene: 9. The CDR3 here is CASSQPGGTNEQFF. DNA of the CDR3: TGTGCCAGCAGCCAACCCGGGGGGACGAATGAGCAGTTCTTC.

The genes are TRBV4-3 and TRBJ1-2, with TRBD1 as a possible D gene (6 bases). Trimming shortened V by 1 base and J by 4 bases, and 13 bases separated the two germline ends. The germline V gene encodes CDR1 LGHNA and CDR2 YSLEER. The CDR3 is made up of 15 amino acids. CDR3 sequence (DNA): TGCGCCAGCAGCCAAGGGACAGTTGATTTCTATGGCTACACCTTC. Translation gives CASSQGTVDFYGYTF.

The chain carries TRBV27 and TRBJ2-3; 10 nucleotides match TRBD1. The CDR3 loop spans 14 amino acids. CDR1 is MNHEY and CDR2 is SMNVEV in the germline V gene (reference sequence). V dropped 7 bases and J dropped 2; count of bases not matched to a gene: 3. CDR3 nucleotides: TGTGCCAGCATTGGGACAGGGGACACAGATACGCAGTATTTT. Amino acid sequence: CASIGTGDTDTQYF.

The count of this clone is one. The chain has TRBV4-1 and TRBJ1-2; 9 nucleotides line up with TRBD1. The CDR3 covers 15 residues. The germline V gene has CDR1 MGHRA and CDR2 YSYEKL. The ends lost 5 bases at V and 1 base at J; junction bases unmatched: 5. CDR3 protein: CASSEGTGFNYGYTF. CDR3 nucleotide sequence: TGCGCCAGCAGCGAAGGGACAGGGTTTAACTATGGCTACACCTTC.

This chain uses TRBV27 with TRBJ1-1, with D hard to call. The germline V and J ends were trimmed by 2 bases and 4 bases, with 11 bases remaining between them. CDR3 length: 14 amino acids. Germline V CDR1 and CDR2: MNHEY, SMNVEV (reference sequence). The CDR3 region is CASSLVGSVTEAFF. The CDR3 DNA reads as TGTGCCAGCAGTTTAGTGGGGAGTGTCACTGAAGCTTTCTTT.